This entry is about one TCR beta chain. The target antigen is unknown. These data come from a study of blood T cells in healthy people across ages. Whole-study results and caveats: Across samples, TCR beta diversity tracked strongly with naive T cell percentage. Not knowing donor CMV status may have confounded expanded clonotype changes.

The germline gives CDR1 MNHNS, CDR2 SASEGT. The CDR3 is 12 residues long. The draw of peripheral blood yielded about 9.4 milliliters from each donor. A J-beta primer mix and a sample-barcoded 5' primer were used in a second PCR of roughly 7 to 12 cycles. With 12 random nucleotides, a template-switch adaptor tagged each individual cDNA molecule. TCRdb recomputed calls from the 5' RACE reads with MiXCR, one row per CDR3 protein. The sample has about 1.8 million distinct CDR3 sequences, 40% to 55% seen once. V and J are TRBV6-1 and TRBJ2-2; possibly TRBD1 for D (6 bases). The J call may be mistaken, given a closer DNA end match to TRBJ1-1. This clonotype was sampled from a woman aged 40 to 49 in good health. The sample comprised blood. CDR3 residues: CAIQQGSLGAFF. Written as DNA, the CDR3 is TGTGCCATACAACAGGGTTCCCTGGGAGCTTTCTTT.